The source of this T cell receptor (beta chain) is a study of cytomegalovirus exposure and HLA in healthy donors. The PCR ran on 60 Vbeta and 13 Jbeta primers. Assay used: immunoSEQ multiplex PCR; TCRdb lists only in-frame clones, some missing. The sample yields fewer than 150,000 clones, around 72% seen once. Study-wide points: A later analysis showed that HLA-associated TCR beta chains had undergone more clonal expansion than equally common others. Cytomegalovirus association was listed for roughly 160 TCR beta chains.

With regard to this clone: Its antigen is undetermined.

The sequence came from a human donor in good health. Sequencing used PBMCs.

For the CDR3, the DNA is TGTGCCAGCAGAGGGGGCAAGAACACTGAAGCTTTCTTT. Protein product: CASRGGKNTEAFF. The chain carries TRBV7-8 and TRBJ1-1, with 7 bases matching TRBD1. The trim removed 6 bases at V and 1 base at J, leaving 2 bases unmatched. The CDR3 is made up of 13 amino acids. Germline V gives CDR1 SGHVS, CDR2 FQNEAQ.